These 21 T cell receptor beta chains were sequenced from one sample in a study of blood T cell repertoires in COVID-19. Clones were sequenced by immunoSEQ multiplex PCR, and TCRdb holds only the in-frame ones, with some missing. The table has about 260,000 clones, approximately 81% seen once. Material: peripheral blood. Source of these receptors: a man in his sixties with acute or convalescent COVID-19.

This clone was detected only once. The gene calls are TRBV12-3 or TRBV12-4 and TRBJ2-7; TRBD1 is a possible D gene (5 bases). Trimming removed 5 bases from V and 6 bases from J, with 11 bases in between. The CDR3 length is 12 residues. The CDR3 DNA is TGTGCCAGCAGTCCGCAGGGTTTCGAGCAGTACTTC. Amino acid sequence: CASSPQGFEQYF.

The gene calls are TRBV7-9 and TRBJ1-6; 9 bases fit TRBD1. With V trimmed by 1 base and J by 7 bases, 14 bases remained unmatched. CDR1 SEHNR and CDR2 FQNEAQ come from the germline V gene (reference sequence). The CDR3 totals 19 residues. DNA of the CDR3: TGTGCCAGCAGCTTAGGATACAAAGGATCGACAGGGGGGAATTCACCCCTCCACTTT. It yields the protein CASSLGYKGSTGGNSPLHF.

CDR3 protein: CASSITGVGAFF. The CDR3 nucleotides read TGTGCCAGCAGCATAACAGGGGTGGGGGCTTTCTTT. V usage is TRBV7-9 and J usage is TRBJ1-1; 7 positions agree with TRBD1. Germline V gene data show CDR1 as SEHNR and CDR2 as FQNEAQ (reference sequence). CDR3 length equals 12 residues. J gave up 11 bases and V 5 bases, and 8 bases lay outside the gene matches.

V usage is TRBV6-5 and J usage is TRBJ2-7, with 8 bases lining up with TRBD2. Germline CDR1 MNHEY, CDR2 SVGAGI. The J segment lost 1 base and the V segment lost 6 bases, leaving 2 bases of the junction unmatched. This CDR3 region has 13 residues. The CDR3 protein is CASRGTRSYEQYF. In DNA, the CDR3 is TGTGCCAGCAGGGGGACTAGATCCTACGAGCAGTACTTC.

The J gene is TRBJ2-1, the V gene TRBV7-9; a possible D gene is TRBD2 (6 bases). Trimming stripped 4 bases from V and 2 bases from J, with 9 bases between. The CDR3 contains 14 residues. CDR1 is SEHNR and CDR2 is FQNEAQ in the germline V gene (reference sequence). Here the CDR3 reads CASSSPGAYNEQFF. The CDR3 region has the DNA TGTGCCAGCAGCTCGCCGGGGGCCTACAATGAGCAGTTCTTC.

The gene calls are TRBV27 and TRBJ1-2; D is undetermined. V dropped 6 bases and J dropped 4 bases, with 12 bases sitting between them. Germline-derived CDR1 and CDR2 are MNHEY and SMNVEV (reference sequence). CDR3 size: 13 residues. The CDR3 coding sequence is TGTGCCAGCAGCTTAGGGCAGTTCTATGGCTACACCTTC. Amino acid sequence: CASSLGQFYGYTF.

The rearrangement joins TRBV19 to TRBJ2-1; 7 bases fit TRBD2. The CDR3 length is 15 residues. CDR1 and CDR2 (germline): LNHDA, SQIVND (reference sequence). V was pared by 3 bases and J by 7 bases, with 9 bases of the junction left unmatched. CDR3 in amino acids: CASSMGGPVGNEQFF. The CDR3 DNA reads TGTGCCAGTAGTATGGGAGGGCCAGTGGGGAATGAGCAGTTCTTC.

About this clone: In the same sample, other DNA sequences code for this CDR3. The chain uses TRBV7-3 and TRBJ2-1; 7 bases are shared with TRBD2. Germline CDR1 SGHTA, CDR2 FQGTGA. V trimming: 3 bases; J trimming: 0 bases; junction bases outside the gene matches: 2. The CDR3 totals 15 residues. The CDR3 protein is CASSLGGGSYNEQFF. The CDR3 region has the DNA TGTGCCAGCAGCTTGGGCGGGGGCTCCTACAATGAGCAGTTCTTC.

This chain's CDR3 is CASTGGSTEAFF. As DNA, the CDR3 is TGTGCCAGCACAGGGGGCTCGACTGAAGCTTTCTTT. The chain links TRBV2 to TRBJ1-1, with 8 bases lining up with TRBD1. Germline V gene data show CDR1 as SNHLY and CDR2 as FYNNEI. This CDR3 has 12 residues. With V trimmed by 7 bases and J by 5 bases, 3 bases remained unmatched.

This clone has only one observation. The chain combines TRBV11-3 with TRBJ2-2; TRBD2 matches 11 bases. The V segment lost 9 bases and the J segment 1 base; nucleotides outside the gene matches: 1. Germline-derived CDR1 and CDR2 are SGHNT and YENEEA. The CDR3 consists of 14 residues. The CDR3 protein is CASSGGVNTGELFF. As DNA, the CDR3 is TGTGCCAGTAGCGGGGGGGTGAACACCGGGGAGCTGTTTTTT.

The genes are TRBV27 and TRBJ2-7; TRBD1 aligns across 8 bases. Germline V gene sequence: CDR1 MNHEY, CDR2 SMNVEV (reference sequence). Trimming removed 2 bases from V and 2 bases from J; junction bases left unmatched: 5. CDR3 length equals 15 residues. DNA for the CDR3: TGTGCCAGCAGTTTAAGTTCGGGACAGGCCTACGAGCAGTACTTC. Encoded protein: CASSLSSGQAYEQYF.

The chain joins TRBV5-6 to TRBJ2-3; 8 nucleotides agree with TRBD2. Germline values: CDR1 SGHDT, CDR2 YYEEEE. V dropped 0 bases and J dropped 2; count of bases not matched to a gene: 5. The CDR3 has 16 amino acids. The CDR3 DNA reads as TGTGCCAGCAGCTTGGTGCAGCGGGGGTTCACAGATACGCAGTATTTT. Translation: CASSLVQRGFTDTQYF.

The V and J genes are TRBV7-2 and TRBJ1-2; D is uncertain. There are 13 residues in the CDR3. The germline V gene has CDR1 SGHTA and CDR2 FQGNSA. V was clipped by 3 bases and J by 6 bases, with 11 bases between them. The CDR3 DNA reads as TGTGCCAGCAGCTTTTTTACAGAGAATGGCTACACCTTC. This gives the protein CASSFFTENGYTF. The complete variable domain, with remaining parts taken from reference TRBV7-2 and TRBJ1-2, reads GAGVSQSPSNKVTEKGKDVELRCDPISGHTALYWYRQSLGQGLEFLIYFQGNSAPDKSGLPSDRFSAERTGGSVSTLTIQRTQQEDSAVYLCASSFFTENGYTFGSGTRLTVV.

This chain connects TRBV7-8 to TRBJ2-3; 9 positions match TRBD2. Unmatched junction bases numbered 7, after V lost 4 bases and J lost 8 bases. CDR1 is SGHVS, CDR2 FQNEAQ, per germline. The CDR3 contains 14 residues. The CDR3 reads CASSYGLAFVTQYF. In nucleotides, the CDR3 is TGTGCCAGCAGCTATGGACTAGCGTTCGTTACGCAGTATTTT.

The chain uses TRBV18 and TRBJ2-7; 9 positions agree with TRBD1. CDR3 length: 12 amino acids. From germline, CDR1 is KGHSH and CDR2 LQKENI. V shed 4 bases, J shed 6 bases, and the junction held 1 base outside the gene matches. The CDR3: CASSLTGGEQYF. DNA of the CDR3: TGTGCCAGCTCACTGACAGGGGGCGAGCAGTACTTC.

The chain carries TRBV7-3 and TRBJ2-1, with D maybe TRBD2 (6 bases). Deletions cut 1 base from V and 7 bases from J, with 14 bases between. The CDR3 length is 15 residues. The germline gives CDR1 SGHTA, CDR2 FQGTGA. In nucleotides, the CDR3 is TGTGCCAGCAGCTTAAAGTCGGGAGACATAAATGAGCAGTTCTTC. This codes for CASSLKSGDINEQFF.

The chain joins TRBV7-6 to TRBJ1-4; D possibly corresponds to TRBD1 (5 bases). Trimming left V 0 bases short and J 7 bases short, with 12 bases between. CDR1 is SGHVS and CDR2 is FNYEAQ in the germline V gene. The CDR3 has 15 residues. The CDR3 sequence is CASSLASGYGEKLFF. The CDR3 nucleotides are TGTGCCAGCAGCTTAGCCTCAGGGTATGGTGAAAAACTGTTTTTT. Together with reference TRBV7-6 and TRBJ1-4, the CDR3 gives the full variable domain: GAGVSQSPRYKVTKRGQDVALRCDPISGHVSLYWYRQALGQGPEFLTYFNYEAQQDKSGLPNDRFSAERPEGSISTLTIQRTEQRDSAMYRCASSLASGYGEKLFFGSGTQLSVL.

This chain uses TRBV7-3 with TRBJ1-4, with a possible D match to TRBD1 (5 bases). This CDR3 spans 15 amino acids. The V end lost 1 base, the J end lost 6 bases, and 12 bases lay between the germline ends. Per the germline V gene, CDR1 is SGHTA and CDR2 is FQGTGA. CDR3 DNA sequence: TGTGCCAGCAGCTTAATGGGGGGAAGAGATGAAAAACTGTTTTTT. Translation gives CASSLMGGRDEKLFF.

The rearrangement uses TRBV9 and TRBJ2-1, with D maybe TRBD2 (5 bases). The CDR3 covers 13 residues. Germline values: CDR1 SGDLS, CDR2 YYNGEE. Deletions cut 1 base from V and 11 bases from J, with 13 bases between. Written as DNA, the CDR3 is TGTGCCAGCAGCGTAACTAGTTATCAAAAGCAGTTCTTC. It codes for CASSVTSYQKQFF.

The V and J genes are TRBV2 and TRBJ1-5, with TRBD1 matching 11 bases. After removal of 5 bases from V and 7 bases from J, the junction contained 7 bases not matched to a gene. The CDR3 has 15 amino acids. The germline gives CDR1 SNHLY, CDR2 FYNNEI. In DNA, the CDR3 is TGTGCCAGCAGTTCCGGGACAGGGGGTTGGCAGCCCCAGCATTTT. Translation gives CASSSGTGGWQPQHF.

V is TRBV3-1 (or the pseudogene TRBV3-2) and J is TRBJ2-3, with TRBD1 as a possible D gene (5 bases). The germline V gene has CDR1 LGHDT and CDR2 YNNKEL (reference sequence). With 0 bases removed from V and 7 bases from J, the gap between germline ends came to 8 bases. The CDR3 length is 13 residues. The CDR3 reads CASSQDQGNTQYF. The DNA for the CDR3 is TGTGCCAGCAGCCAAGATCAGGGAAATACGCAGTATTTT.